Each of the 21 T cell receptor beta chains below was sequenced from the same sample in a study of blood T cell repertoires in COVID-19 (dated by TCRdb to the early 2020s). Library preparation was by the immunoSEQ multiplex PCR assay. The table was pulled from immuneACCESS by TCRdb, which kept in-frame rearrangements only. Such tables lose some clones; where checked, under half of the loss comes from unresolved V genes, and the rest has no known cause. This sample comprises around 240,000 clones, approximately 82% of them detected only once. The ten top clones hold around 1.9% of the sample. The sample taken for sequencing was peripheral blood. The receptors were gathered from a woman aged 80 or over with acute or convalescent COVID-19.

The rearrangement links TRBV6-5 to TRBJ1-2; 11 nucleotides align to TRBD1. J lost 8 bases, V lost 6 bases, and 5 bases had no gene match. Germline lookup yields CDR1 MNHEY and CDR2 SVGAGI. The CDR3 is 13 amino acids. As DNA, the CDR3 is TGTGCCAGCAGACGGGACAGGGGGAGCGGCTACACCTTC. Translation: CASRRDRGSGYTF.

This chain uses TRBV5-1 with TRBJ2-5; 8 bases fit TRBD1. The CDR3 is 14 residues long. The germline gives CDR1 SGHRS, CDR2 YFSETQ. V lost 2 bases and J lost 3; bases outside the gene matches: 3. Written as DNA, the CDR3 is TGCGCCAGCAGCTTCCCAGGGGGCGAAGAGACCCAGTACTTC. Translation gives CASSFPGGEETQYF.

As to this clone: The sample contains more than one DNA sequence encoding this CDR3. The rearrangement uses TRBV4-1 and TRBJ1-5; perhaps TRBD1 as D (5 bases). In germline, CDR1 is MGHRA, CDR2 YSYEKL. The CDR3 covers 14 residues. The V end was cut by 1 base, the J end by 6 bases, with 10 bases between. This CDR3 reads CASSQGQGGQPQHF. CDR3 nucleotide sequence: TGCGCCAGCAGCCAAGGGCAGGGAGGTCAGCCCCAGCATTTT.

The chain joins TRBV24-1 to TRBJ2-7; TRBD1 aligns across 7 bases. V dropped 2 bases and J dropped 1; count of bases not matched to a gene: 4. This CDR3 region has 15 residues. Germline lookup yields CDR1 KGHDR and CDR2 SFDVKD. The CDR3: CATSDSGTASYEQYF. The CDR3 region has the DNA TGTGCCACCAGTGATTCCGGGACAGCGTCCTACGAGCAGTACTTC.

V usage is TRBV6-2 or TRBV6-3 and J usage is TRBJ1-1, with D unclear. Trimming pared 3 bases from V and 3 bases from J, leaving 8 bases between. In germline, CDR1 is MNHEY, CDR2 SVGEGT. The CDR3 has 13 residues. In nucleotides, the CDR3 is TGTGCCAGCAGTTATGGCGGTCACACTGAAGCTTTCTTT. Protein: CASSYGGHTEAFF.

The V gene is TRBV5-4, the J gene TRBJ1-4; TRBD1 matches at 7 bases. Germline V gene lookup returns CDR1 SGHNT and CDR2 YYREEE (reference sequence). CDR3 length: 14 amino acids. The J segment lost 4 bases and the V segment lost 2 bases, leaving 2 bases of the junction unmatched. This chain's CDR3 is CASSFTGVNEKLFF. CDR3 nucleotide sequence: TGTGCCAGCAGCTTTACAGGGGTTAATGAAAAACTGTTTTTT. The full variable domain, completed using reference TRBV5-4 and TRBJ1-4, is ETGVTQSPTHLIKTRGQQVTLRCSSQSGHNTVSWYQQALGQGPQFIFQYYREEENGRGNFPPRFSGLQFPNYSSELNVNALELDDSALYLCASSFTGVNEKLFFGSGTQLSVL.

The chain joins TRBV15 to TRBJ1-2; the D gene is possibly TRBD1 (5 bases). V gave up 5 bases and J gave up 6 bases, with 13 bases separating them. The CDR3 loop spans 13 amino acids. CDR1 LNHNV and CDR2 YYDKDF come from the germline V gene (reference sequence). DNA of the CDR3: TGTGCCACCAGCGTTGGGACTGGCCATGGCTACACCTTC. Protein sequence: CATSVGTGHGYTF.

This chain connects TRBV6-2 or TRBV6-3 to TRBJ1-2; tentatively, D is TRBD1 (5 bases). V was shortened by 2 bases and J by 5 bases, with 12 bases between the two germline ends. The germline gives CDR1 MNHEY, CDR2 SVGEGT. The CDR3 contains 14 residues. CDR3 bases: TGTGCCAGCAGTTACCTCGGGGGGGTTTATGGCTACACCTTC. Translating gives CASSYLGGVYGYTF.

This clone came up a few times. This chain uses TRBV10-3 with TRBJ2-1; 8 nucleotides align to TRBD2. The V gene end was trimmed by 7 bases and the J gene end by 7 bases; junction bases not matched to a gene: 9. The CDR3 runs 14 residues. Per germline, CDR1 ENHRY and CDR2 SYGVKD. CDR3 region: CAITNGGAVNEQFF. Written as DNA, the CDR3 is TGTGCCATCACGAACGGGGGGGCCGTTAATGAGCAGTTCTTC.

The CDR3 DNA reads as TGTGCCAGCAGCGTAGAAGCGGGTGGACTAGCGGGGAAACGGGGGCAGTTCTTC. Translating it yields CASSVEAGGLAGKRGQFF. The V gene is TRBV9, the J gene TRBJ2-1, with 12 nucleotides matching TRBD2. The germline V gene encodes CDR1 SGDLS and CDR2 YYNGEE. The J segment lost 12 bases and the V segment lost 0 bases, leaving 16 bases of the junction unmatched. The CDR3 consists of 18 residues.

This rearrangement joins TRBV7-9 to TRBJ2-1; 11 bases are a match to TRBD2. The CDR3 runs to 15 residues. Trimming removed 6 bases from V and 6 bases from J; junction bases left unmatched: 7. Germline V CDR1 and CDR2: SEHNR, FQNEAQ (reference sequence). CDR3 protein: CASRAGLAEGNEQFF. For the CDR3, the DNA is TGTGCCAGCAGGGCGGGACTAGCGGAAGGCAATGAGCAGTTCTTC.

The rearrangement joins TRBV6-2 or TRBV6-3 to TRBJ2-1; 11 bases agree with TRBD2. Germline V gives CDR1 MNHEY, CDR2 SVGEGT. CDR3 length: 18 amino acids. Unmatched junction bases numbered 13, after V lost 5 bases and J lost 4 bases. The CDR3: CASSPPLAGEGRYNEQFF. The CDR3 DNA sequence: TGTGCCAGCAGTCCCCCACTAGCGGGAGAGGGGAGGTACAATGAGCAGTTCTTC.

V gene TRBV7-3 combines with J gene TRBJ2-3; D is perhaps TRBD1 (6 bases). Trimming stripped 3 bases from V and 3 bases from J, with 10 bases between. Per germline, CDR1 SGHTA and CDR2 FQGTGA. The CDR3 consists of 14 residues. CDR3 sequence (DNA): TGTGCCAGCAGCTTGGTCAGGGGAACAGATACGCAGTATTTT. It codes for CASSLVRGTDTQYF.

This clone was counted between two and nine times. The sample contains more than one DNA sequence encoding this CDR3. The CDR3 DNA reads TGTGCCAGCAGCCAAGCGGGGGGCACTGAAGCTTTCTTT. It yields the protein CASSQAGGTEAFF. The chain recombines TRBV3-1 (or the pseudogene TRBV3-2) with TRBJ1-1, with D maybe TRBD1 (5 bases). The germline V and J ends were trimmed by 1 base and 4 bases, with 7 bases remaining between them. The V gene's germline CDR1 is LGHDT and CDR2 YNNKEL (reference sequence). The CDR3 has 13 amino acids.

This chain uses TRBV19 with TRBJ1-2, with TRBD1 identical over 10 bases. Germline CDR1 reads LNHDA; CDR2 reads SQIVND (reference sequence). This CDR3 is 16 amino acids long. V lost 6 bases and J lost 1; bases outside the gene matches: 8. As DNA, the CDR3 is TGTGCCAGTAGAGAAAGACAGGGGGCCCTTAACTATGGCTACACCTTC. Translation gives CASRERQGALNYGYTF.

The J gene is TRBJ2-1, the V gene TRBV6-1, with 9 bases fitting TRBD2. CDR1 and CDR2 from the germline V gene are MNHNS and SASEGT. The length of the CDR3 is 16 residues. Trimming at V came to 4 bases and at J to 0 bases, leaving 4 bases not matched to a gene. The CDR3 DNA is TGTGCCAGCAGTGGTAGCGGGGGAAGCTCCTACAATGAGCAGTTCTTC. This sequence encodes CASSGSGGSSYNEQFF.

This clone was counted between two and nine times. The same CDR3 arises from other DNA sequences in this sample as well. The rearrangement links TRBV7-9 to TRBJ2-1; 11 bases line up with TRBD2. Germline CDR1 SEHNR, CDR2 FQNEAQ (reference sequence). V was clipped by 5 bases and J by 6 bases; unmatched bases: 6. The CDR3 runs 15 residues. This CDR3 reads CASSPIAGGPNEQFF. The CDR3, as DNA: TGTGCCAGCAGCCCCATAGCGGGAGGGCCCAATGAGCAGTTCTTC.

The chain joins TRBV6-5 to TRBJ1-6; 7 positions agree with TRBD1. Germline loops: CDR1 MNHEY, CDR2 SVGAGI. Trimming at V came to 6 bases and at J to 7 bases, leaving 6 bases not matched to a gene. There are 14 residues in the CDR3. The CDR3 loop reads CASSRDSLNSPLHF. The CDR3 region has the DNA TGTGCCAGCAGCCGGGACAGTCTCAATTCACCCCTCCACTTT.

The chain has TRBV27 and TRBJ2-5; 11 bases are shared with TRBD1. V lost 4 bases to trimming and J lost 4 bases; unmatched junction nucleotides: 5. The germline CDR1 and CDR2 sequences are MNHEY and SMNVEV (reference sequence). This CDR3 region has 15 residues. Written as DNA, the CDR3 is TGTGCCAGCAGTTCGGGGGACAGGGGGGGAGAGACCCAGTACTTC. Amino acid sequence: CASSSGDRGGETQYF.

This clone has only one observation. The CDR3, as DNA: TGTGCCAGCAAGACAGGGTGGGCCGGGGAGCTGTTTTTT. Translated: CASKTGWAGELFF. The chain combines TRBV12-3 or TRBV12-4 with TRBJ2-2, with 7 positions matching TRBD1. The trim removed 7 bases at V and 6 bases at J, leaving 5 bases unmatched. CDR3 length equals 13 residues.

The chain is built from TRBV7-2 and TRBJ1-1; 9 nucleotides align to TRBD1. CDR3 length: 14 residues. The trim removed 5 bases at V and 1 base at J, leaving 2 bases unmatched. The V gene's germline CDR1 is SGHTA and CDR2 FQGNSA. DNA of the CDR3: TGTGCCAGCAGCGTGGGACAGGGGAACACTGAAGCTTTCTTT. It is translated as CASSVGQGNTEAFF.